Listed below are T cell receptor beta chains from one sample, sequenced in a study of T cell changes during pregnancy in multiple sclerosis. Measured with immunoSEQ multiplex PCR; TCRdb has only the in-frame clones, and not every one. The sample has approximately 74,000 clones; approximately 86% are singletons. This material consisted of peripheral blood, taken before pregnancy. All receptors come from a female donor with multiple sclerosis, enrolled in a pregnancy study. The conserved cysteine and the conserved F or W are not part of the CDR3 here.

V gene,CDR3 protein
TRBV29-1,SVDQGQGLSGANVLT
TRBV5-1,ASSLGGPLIGYT
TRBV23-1,ASTPGGGYFYEQY
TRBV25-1,ASSEYGGDTQY
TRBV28,ASSWQTGIGNTEAF
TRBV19,ASSMMHRGSYEQY
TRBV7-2,ASSPDRDTLHT
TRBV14,ASSQIAGGLNTQY
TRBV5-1,ASSLMSSAGTEAF
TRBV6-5,ASSYSGRGNQPQH
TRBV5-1,ASSLDREDREKLF
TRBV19,ASRFQPGQGTPLH
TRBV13,ASSPTSGGETQY
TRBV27,ASSLSSSQGYYGYT
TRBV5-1,ASSLKKQFRGASGETQY
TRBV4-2,ASSRPGPGGEAF
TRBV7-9,ASSATGGWETQY
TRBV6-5,ASSPLGGASETQY
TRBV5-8,ASSLGQSHQPQH
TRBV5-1,ASSGSVSGQETQY
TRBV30,AWSRNRGEDGYT
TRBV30,AWSGGGYDSPLH